These 5 T cell receptor beta chains originate from one sample sequenced in a study of cytomegalovirus exposure and HLA in healthy donors. In the PCR, 60 Vbeta and 13 Jbeta primers were used. Assay: immunoSEQ multiplex PCR; the TCRdb copy retains only in-frame clones and omits some. Of about 190,000 clones detected, more than 65% appear once; the ten largest clones hold over 3.5%. Sequences were obtained from PBMCs. The receptors stem from a man between 45 and 60 years old in good health and CMV-seronegative.

This clone has a handful of counts. This rearrangement joins TRBV10-3 to TRBJ2-5; weak D call: TRBD2 (7 bases). This CDR3 has 15 residues. Germline CDR1 and CDR2: ENHRY and SYGVKD. V gave up 2 bases and J gave up 3 bases, with 13 bases separating them. The CDR3, as DNA: TGTGCCATCAGTGAGGGGGGGGCAGGGAAAGAGACCCAGTACTTC. This gives the protein CAISEGGAGKETQYF.

A single count supports this clone. The chain combines TRBV5-1 with TRBJ2-7; D call uncertain. In germline, CDR1 is SGHRS, CDR2 YFSETQ. The CDR3 has 13 residues. Trimming shortened V by 0 bases and J by 2 bases, and 6 bases separated the two germline ends. CDR3 protein: CASSLEFTYEQYF. CDR3 nucleotide sequence: TGCGCCAGCAGCTTGGAATTCACCTACGAGCAGTACTTC.

This clone was recorded a few times. The rearrangement links TRBV9 to TRBJ2-2; 10 nucleotides align to TRBD2. The CDR3 has 15 amino acids. The germline V gene has CDR1 SGDLS and CDR2 YYNGEE. V dropped 3 bases and J dropped 7; count of bases not matched to a gene: 6. The CDR3 sequence: CASSATGTSVGELFF. In DNA, the CDR3 is TGTGCCAGCAGCGCAACCGGGACTAGCGTCGGGGAGCTGTTTTTT.

The genes are TRBV5-4 and TRBJ2-7, with 8 bases lining up with TRBD2. The CDR3 runs to 16 residues. Losses at the gene ends were 0 bases for V and 2 bases for J; bases not matched to a gene: 7. Germline CDR1 and CDR2: SGHNT and YYREEE (reference sequence). CDR3 amino acids: CASSLGGTGGPYEQYF. CDR3 nucleotide sequence: TGTGCCAGCAGCTTGGGTGGGACGGGGGGGCCCTACGAGCAGTACTTC.

A single count supports this clone. The rearrangement joins TRBV2 to TRBJ1-2; TRBD1 matches at 10 bases. Losses at the gene ends were 7 bases for V and 2 bases for J; bases not matched to a gene: 7. Germline V gene sequence: CDR1 SNHLY, CDR2 FYNNEI. The CDR3 covers 15 residues. CDR3 bases: TGTGCCAGCACCCGCGGACAGGGGGGCAACTATGGCTACACCTTC. Translation: CASTRGQGGNYGYTF.